A selection of T cell receptor beta chains follows, all from one sample in a study of blood T cell repertoires in COVID-19. Assay: immunoSEQ multiplex PCR; the TCRdb copy retains only in-frame clones and omits some. The table shows about 260,000 clones, with approximately 90% occurring only once. The sequencing input was PBMCs or T cells enriched from blood (not recorded which). The source is a man aged 35 to 55 who had been exposed to COVID-19. CDR3s include the opening cysteine and the closing phenylalanine or tryptophan. A D gene is named only where the DNA matches it firmly. Clone size is given for some rows only: seen once, a few or many times, or a class if the clone is expanded.

>TRBJ2-7|.|TRBV10-3|.
CAIGTVMYEQYF
TGTGCCATCGGTACGGTAATGTACGAGCAGTACTTC
>TRBJ2-2|TRBD2|TRBV28|once
CASSPGLAGASLISGELFF
TGTGCCAGCAGTCCGGGACTAGCGGGAGCGTCACTAATATCCGGGGAGCTGTTTTTT
>TRBJ2-7|.|TRBV6-5|.
CASRRARGHYEQYF
TGTGCCAGCAGGAGGGCCCGGGGTCACTACGAGCAGTACTTC
>TRBJ2-7|.|TRBV5-1|.
CASSYRDEQYF
TGCGCCAGCAGTTACCGGGACGAGCAGTACTTC
>TRBJ1-1|TRBD1|TRBV9|.
CASSVETGLNTEAFF
TGTGCCAGCAGCGTAGAGACAGGGCTAAACACTGAAGCTTTCTTT
>TRBJ2-1|.|TRBV29-1|.
CSVEVGAEAYNEQFF
TGCAGCGTTGAGGTGGGGGCGGAGGCCTACAATGAGCAGTTCTTC
>TRBJ2-1|.|TRBV19|once
CASIGGNNEQFF
TGTGCCAGTATAGGCGGGAACAATGAGCAGTTCTTC
>TRBJ1-2|TRBD1|TRBV29-1|.
CSVGDRLNYGYTF
TGCAGCGTGGGGGACAGATTAAACTATGGCTACACCTTC
>TRBJ1-4|.|TRBV30|.
CASHTGGTSNEKLFF
TGTGCCTCCCACACCGGGGGGACCTCTAATGAAAAACTGTTTTTT
>TRBJ1-4|.|TRBV27|.
CASSPIWGVNEKLFF
TGTGCCAGCAGCCCTATCTGGGGCGTTAATGAAAAACTGTTTTTT
>TRBJ2-7|.|TRBV11-2|.
CASSLPGYYEQYF
TGTGCCAGCAGCTTACCAGGGTACTACGAGCAGTACTTC
>TRBJ1-2|TRBD1|TRBV5-1|.
CASSFSTGGAVGYTF
TGCGCCAGCAGCTTTTCTACAGGGGGCGCGGTTGGCTACACCTTC
>TRBJ2-7|TRBD1|TRBV29-1|.
CSVARDRDYEQYF
TGCAGCGTTGCCCGGGACAGGGACTACGAGCAGTACTTC
>TRBJ2-2|.|TRBV27|.
CASRRRSGPTGELFF
TGTGCCAGCAGGAGGAGAAGCGGACCCACCGGGGAGCTGTTTTTT
>TRBJ1-1|.|TRBV10-3|.
CAISESIGQQAFF
TGTGCCATCAGTGAGTCGATTGGACAACAGGCTTTCTTT
>TRBJ2-7|.|TRBV21-1|.
CASSKEGLEAYEQYF
TGTGCCAGCAGCAAAGAGGGACTGGAGGCCTACGAGCAGTACTTC
>TRBJ1-4|TRBD1|TRBV5-4|.
CASSPGGTGNEKLFF
TGTGCCAGCAGCCCCGGCGGGACAGGGAATGAAAAACTGTTTTTT
>TRBJ1-2|TRBD1|TRBV5-1|.
CASSLGQGFYGYTF
TGCGCCAGCAGCTTGGGACAGGGGTTTTATGGCTACACCTTC
>TRBJ2-7|.|TRBV11-2|few
CASSLDPGLYEQYF
TGTGCCAGCAGCTTAGATCCTGGGCTCTACGAGCAGTACTTC
>TRBJ2-7|TRBD2|TRBV3-1/TRBV3-2|.
CASSHRLAGGFEQYF
TGTGCCAGCAGCCACCGACTAGCGGGAGGTTTCGAGCAGTACTTC
>TRBJ2-1|.|TRBV9|.
CASSVYKWASYNEQFF
TGTGCCAGCAGCGTTTACAAATGGGCCTCCTACAATGAGCAGTTCTTC
>TRBJ2-5|TRBD2|TRBV4-1|.
CASSQYSGTSGGASQETQYF
TGCGCCAGCAGCCAATACTCCGGGACTAGCGGGGGGGCGTCGCAAGAGACCCAGTACTTC
>TRBJ2-2|.|TRBV27|.
CASSRGRTGELFF
TGTGCCAGCAGTAGAGGGAGGACCGGGGAGCTGTTTTTT
>TRBJ2-2|.|TRBV5-1|.
CASGTQYTGELFF
TGCGCCAGCGGGACTCAATACACCGGGGAGCTGTTTTTT
>TRBJ1-4|.|TRBV28|.
CASSLIGGWVEKLFF
TGTGCCAGCAGTTTAATCGGGGGTTGGGTCGAAAAACTGTTTTTT
>TRBJ2-2|.|TRBV28|few
CASSHGRLRGNTGELFF
TGTGCCAGCAGCCATGGACGCCTGCGGGGGAACACCGGGGAGCTGTTTTTT
>TRBJ2-3|.|TRBV27|.
CASSFVRPSSTDTQYF
TGTGCCAGCAGTTTCGTGCGTCCCTCTAGCACAGATACGCAGTATTTT
>TRBJ2-3|TRBD2|TRBV5-1|.
CASSLVELAGVSTDTQYF
TGCGCCAGCAGCCTTGTTGAACTAGCGGGAGTGAGCACAGATACGCAGTATTTT
>TRBJ1-1|TRBD1|TRBV2|.
CASSVGQVLLGAEAFF
TGTGCCAGCAGTGTGGGACAGGTCCTTTTGGGCGCTGAAGCTTTCTTT
>TRBJ1-4|TRBD1|TRBV28|.
CASSRRRDRGEKLFF
TGTGCCAGCAGTCGCCGCCGGGACAGGGGCGAAAAACTGTTTTTT
>TRBJ2-7|TRBD1|TRBV19|.
CASSIRQGSEEQYF
TGTGCCAGTAGTATCCGACAGGGCTCGGAGGAGCAGTACTTC
>TRBJ1-4|.|TRBV29-1|.
CSAWMRHSNEKLFF
TGCAGCGCATGGATGAGACACAGTAATGAAAAACTGTTTTTT
>TRBJ2-6|.|TRBV11-2|.
CASSLMTGQLSGANVLTF
TGTGCCAGCAGCTTAATGACAGGACAGCTCTCTGGGGCCAACGTCCTGACTTTC
>TRBJ1-3|.|TRBV5-1|.
CASSLASGTGNTIYF
TGCGCCAGCAGTCTGGCCTCGGGTACCGGAAACACCATATATTTT
>TRBJ1-1|.|TRBV18|once
CASSPDTGTEAFF
TGTGCCAGCTCACCAGACACAGGCACTGAAGCTTTCTTT
>TRBJ2-7|TRBD2|TRBV7-9|few
CASSLVRTSAAYEQYF
TGTGCCAGCAGCTTAGTTAGGACTAGCGCAGCCTACGAGCAGTACTTC
>TRBJ1-5|.|TRBV6-1|.
CASSERGGAQHF
TGTGCCAGCAGTGAACGGGGCGGGGCCCAGCATTTT
>TRBJ2-3|TRBD1|TRBV24-1|.
CATSPGQGMTDTQYF
TGTGCCACCAGCCCGGGACAGGGTATGACAGATACGCAGTATTTT
>TRBJ1-4|TRBD1|TRBV9|once
CASSVTGDKLFF
TGTGCCAGCAGCGTAACAGGGGATAAACTGTTTTTT
>TRBJ1-6|.|TRBV19|once
CASSGDSPLHF
TGTGCCAGTAGTGGAGATTCACCCCTCCACTTT
>TRBJ1-1|.|TRBV2|few
CASRMDRNTEAFF
TGTGCCAGCAGGATGGACAGAAACACTGAAGCTTTCTTT
>TRBJ1-1|TRBD1|TRBV5-1|.
CASSWTGTGTEAFF
TGCGCCAGCAGCTGGACAGGGACCGGGACTGAAGCTTTCTTT